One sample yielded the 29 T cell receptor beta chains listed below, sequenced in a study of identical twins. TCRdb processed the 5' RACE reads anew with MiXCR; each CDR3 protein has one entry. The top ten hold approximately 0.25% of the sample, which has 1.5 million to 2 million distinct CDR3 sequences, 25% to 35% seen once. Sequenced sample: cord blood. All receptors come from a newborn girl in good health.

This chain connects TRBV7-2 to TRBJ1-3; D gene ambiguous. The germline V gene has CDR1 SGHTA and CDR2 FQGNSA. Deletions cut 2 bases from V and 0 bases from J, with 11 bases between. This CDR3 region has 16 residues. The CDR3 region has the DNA TGTGCCAGCAGCTTAAGACCAGAGACCTCTGGAAACACCATATATTTT. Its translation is CASSLRPETSGNTIYF.

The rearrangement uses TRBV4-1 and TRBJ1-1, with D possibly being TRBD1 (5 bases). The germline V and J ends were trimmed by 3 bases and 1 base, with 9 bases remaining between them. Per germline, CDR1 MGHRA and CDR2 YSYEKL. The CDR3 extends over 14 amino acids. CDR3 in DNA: TGCGCCAGCAGCCATTCTACAGGGAACACTGAAGCTTTCTTT. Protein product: CASSHSTGNTEAFF.

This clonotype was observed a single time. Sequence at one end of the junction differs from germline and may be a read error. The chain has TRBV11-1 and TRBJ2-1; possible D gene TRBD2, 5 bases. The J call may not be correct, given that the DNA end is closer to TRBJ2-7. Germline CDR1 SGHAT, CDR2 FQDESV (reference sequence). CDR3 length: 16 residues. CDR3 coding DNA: TGTGTCAGCAGCTTTGAGCGGATCCGCTCCTACAATGAGCAGTACTTC. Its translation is CVSSFERIRSYNEQYF.

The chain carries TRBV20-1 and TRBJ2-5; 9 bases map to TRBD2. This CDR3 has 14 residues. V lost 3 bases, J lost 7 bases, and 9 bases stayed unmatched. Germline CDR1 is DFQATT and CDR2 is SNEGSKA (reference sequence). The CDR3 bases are TGCAGTGCTAGTTGGCTAGCGGGGAGAGGGACCCAGTACTTC. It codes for CSASWLAGRGTQYF.

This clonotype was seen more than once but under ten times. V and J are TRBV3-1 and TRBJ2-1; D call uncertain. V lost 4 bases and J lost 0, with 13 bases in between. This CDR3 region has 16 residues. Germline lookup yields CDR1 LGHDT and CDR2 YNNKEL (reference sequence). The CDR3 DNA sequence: TGTGCCAGCAGCCCAACGTACGCCCGCTCCTACAATGAGCAGTTCTTC. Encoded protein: CASSPTYARSYNEQFF.

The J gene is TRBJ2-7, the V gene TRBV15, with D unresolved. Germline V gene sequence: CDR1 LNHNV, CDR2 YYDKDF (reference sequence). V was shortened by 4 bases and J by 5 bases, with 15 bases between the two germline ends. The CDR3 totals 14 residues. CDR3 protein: CATSTPTASHEQYF. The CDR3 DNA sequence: TGTGCCACCAGCACGCCAACTGCAAGCCACGAGCAGTACTTC.

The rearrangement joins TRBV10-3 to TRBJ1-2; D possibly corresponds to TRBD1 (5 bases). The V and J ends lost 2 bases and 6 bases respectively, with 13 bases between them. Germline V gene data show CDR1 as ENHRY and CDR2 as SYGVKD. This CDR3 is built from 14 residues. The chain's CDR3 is CAISEAAQGDGYTF. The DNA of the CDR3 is TGTGCCATCAGTGAGGCGGCCCAAGGGGATGGCTACACCTTC.

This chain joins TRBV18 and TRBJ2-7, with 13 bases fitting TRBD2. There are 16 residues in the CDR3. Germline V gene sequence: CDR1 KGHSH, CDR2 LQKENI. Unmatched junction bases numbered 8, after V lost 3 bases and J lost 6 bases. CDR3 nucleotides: TGTGCCAGCTCACCCGGACTAGCGGGGGACCTAGGCGAGCAGTACTTC. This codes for CASSPGLAGDLGEQYF.

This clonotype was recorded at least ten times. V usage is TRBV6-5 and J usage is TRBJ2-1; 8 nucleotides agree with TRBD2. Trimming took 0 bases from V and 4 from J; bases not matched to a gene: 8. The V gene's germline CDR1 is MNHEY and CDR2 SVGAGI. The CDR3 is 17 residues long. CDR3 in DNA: TGTGCCAGCAGTTACTCGATTTACGCGGGAGGATACAATGAGCAGTTCTTC. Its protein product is CASSYSIYAGGYNEQFF.

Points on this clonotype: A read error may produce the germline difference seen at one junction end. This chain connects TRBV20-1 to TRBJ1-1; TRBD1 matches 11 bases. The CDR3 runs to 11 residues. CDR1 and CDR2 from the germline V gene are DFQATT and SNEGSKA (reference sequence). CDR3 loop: CSAGQGAEAFF. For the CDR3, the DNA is TGCAGTGCCGGACAGGGGGCTGAGGCTTTCTTT.

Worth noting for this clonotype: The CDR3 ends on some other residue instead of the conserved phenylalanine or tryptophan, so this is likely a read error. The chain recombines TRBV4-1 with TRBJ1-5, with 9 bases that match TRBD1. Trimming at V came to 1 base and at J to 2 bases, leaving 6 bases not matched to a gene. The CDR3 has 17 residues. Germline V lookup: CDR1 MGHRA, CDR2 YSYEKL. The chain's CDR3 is CASSQGWGQGGNQPQHL. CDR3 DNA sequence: TGCGCCAGCAGCCAAGGCTGGGGACAGGGAGGCAATCAGCCCCAGCATCTT.

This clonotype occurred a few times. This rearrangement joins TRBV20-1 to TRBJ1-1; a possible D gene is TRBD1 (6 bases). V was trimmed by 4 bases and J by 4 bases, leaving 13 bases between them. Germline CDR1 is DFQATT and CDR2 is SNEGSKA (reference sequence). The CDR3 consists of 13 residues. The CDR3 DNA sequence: TGCAGTGCTACGCGACAGGCGAGCACTGAAGCTTTCTTT. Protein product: CSATRQASTEAFF.

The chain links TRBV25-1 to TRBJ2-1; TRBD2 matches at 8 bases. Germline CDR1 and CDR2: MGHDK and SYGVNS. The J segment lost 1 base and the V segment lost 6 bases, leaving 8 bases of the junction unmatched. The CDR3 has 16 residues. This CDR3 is CASSGTSIGSYNEQFF. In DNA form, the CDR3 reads TGTGCCAGCAGCGGGACTAGTATTGGGTCCTACAATGAGCAGTTCTTC.

This CDR3 reads CASKRAGPNTGELFF. The CDR3, as DNA: TGTGCCAGCAAGCGGGCAGGCCCTAACACCGGGGAGCTGTTTTTT. This chain connects TRBV2 to TRBJ2-2; D is possibly TRBD2 (6 bases). Germline-derived CDR1 and CDR2 are SNHLY and FYNNEI. V was shortened by 7 bases and J by 2 bases, with 14 bases between the two germline ends. This CDR3 region has 15 residues.

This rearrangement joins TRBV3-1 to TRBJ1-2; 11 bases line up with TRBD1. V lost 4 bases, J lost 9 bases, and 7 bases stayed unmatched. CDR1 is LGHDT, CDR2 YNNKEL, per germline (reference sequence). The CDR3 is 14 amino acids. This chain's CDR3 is CASSRTGGASRYTF. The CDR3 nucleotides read TGTGCCAGCAGCCGGACAGGGGGCGCATCTCGCTACACCTTC.

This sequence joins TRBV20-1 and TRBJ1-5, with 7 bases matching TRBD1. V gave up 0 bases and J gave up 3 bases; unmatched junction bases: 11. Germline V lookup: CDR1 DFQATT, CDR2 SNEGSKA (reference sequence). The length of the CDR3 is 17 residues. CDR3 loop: CSARDLRGALYNQPQHF. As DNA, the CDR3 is TGCAGTGCTAGAGACCTCAGGGGGGCCCTTTACAATCAGCCCCAGCATTTT.

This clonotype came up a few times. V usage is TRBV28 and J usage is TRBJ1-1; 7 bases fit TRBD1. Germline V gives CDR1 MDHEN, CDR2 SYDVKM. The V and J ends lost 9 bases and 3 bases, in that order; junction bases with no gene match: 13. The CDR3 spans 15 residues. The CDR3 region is CASSEAGGRDTEAFF. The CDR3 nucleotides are TGTGCCAGTAGCGAAGCAGGGGGAAGGGACACTGAAGCTTTCTTT.

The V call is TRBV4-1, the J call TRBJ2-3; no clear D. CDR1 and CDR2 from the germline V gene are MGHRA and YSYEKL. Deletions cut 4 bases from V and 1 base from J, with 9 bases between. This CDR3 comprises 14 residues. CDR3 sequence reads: CASSPLGRTDTQYF. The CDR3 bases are TGCGCCAGCAGCCCTCTCGGGCGCACAGATACGCAGTATTTT.

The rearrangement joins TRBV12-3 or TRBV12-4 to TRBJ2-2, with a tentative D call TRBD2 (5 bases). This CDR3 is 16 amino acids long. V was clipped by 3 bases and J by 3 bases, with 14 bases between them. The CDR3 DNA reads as TGTGCCAGCAGTTTTAATCTAGCAGGAGACACCGGGGAGCTGTTTTTT. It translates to CASSFNLAGDTGELFF.

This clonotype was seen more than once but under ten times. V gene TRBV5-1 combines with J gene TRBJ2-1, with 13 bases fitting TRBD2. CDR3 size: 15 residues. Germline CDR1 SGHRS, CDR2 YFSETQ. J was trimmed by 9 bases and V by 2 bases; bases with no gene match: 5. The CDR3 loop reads CASSFTSGGASEQFF. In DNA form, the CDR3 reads TGCGCCAGCAGCTTTACTAGCGGGGGGGCTTCTGAGCAGTTCTTC.

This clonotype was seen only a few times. CDR3 protein: CASSHYGTSGVHNEQFF. The CDR3 nucleotides are TGTGCCAGCAGCCATTATGGGACTAGCGGGGTTCACAATGAGCAGTTCTTC. The chain is built from TRBV28 and TRBJ2-1; 13 bases agree with TRBD2. The CDR3 extends over 17 amino acids. The V gene's germline CDR1 is MDHEN and CDR2 SYDVKM. The V gene end was trimmed by 6 bases and the J gene end by 5 bases; junction bases not matched to a gene: 10. The full variable domain, rest sourced from reference TRBV28 and TRBJ2-1, is DVKVTQSSRYLVKRTGEKVFLECVQDMDHENMFWYRQDPGLGLRLIYFSYDVKMKEKGDIPEGYSVSREKKERFSLILESASTNQTSMYLCASSHYGTSGVHNEQFFGPGTRLTVL.

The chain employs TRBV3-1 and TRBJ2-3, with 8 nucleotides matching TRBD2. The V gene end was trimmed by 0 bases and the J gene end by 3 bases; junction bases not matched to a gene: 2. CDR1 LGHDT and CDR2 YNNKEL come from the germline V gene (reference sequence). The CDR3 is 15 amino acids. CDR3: CASSQDASGTDTQYF. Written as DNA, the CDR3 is TGTGCCAGCAGCCAAGATGCTAGCGGGACAGATACGCAGTATTTT.

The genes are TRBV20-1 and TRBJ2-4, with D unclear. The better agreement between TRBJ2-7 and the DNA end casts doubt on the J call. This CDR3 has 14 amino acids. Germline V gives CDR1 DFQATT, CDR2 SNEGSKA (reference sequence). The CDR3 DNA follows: TGCAGTGCTAGAGGCGCGAACCGCCCGTCCGAGCAGTACTTC. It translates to CSARGANRPSEQYF.

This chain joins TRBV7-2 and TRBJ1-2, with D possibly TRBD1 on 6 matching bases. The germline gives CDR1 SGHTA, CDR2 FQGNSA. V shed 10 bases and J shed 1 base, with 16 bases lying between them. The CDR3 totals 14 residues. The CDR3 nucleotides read TGTGCCATCATGGGGGCCCCTAATAACTATGGCTACACCTTC. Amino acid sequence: CAIMGAPNNYGYTF.

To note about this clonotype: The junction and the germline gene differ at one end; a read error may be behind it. The DNA of the CDR3 is TGTGCCAGCAGTCAAGGCCTAACGGGACAGGGCTGGGAGCAGTACTTC. This gives the protein CASSQGLTGQGWEQYF. V and J are TRBV14 and TRBJ2-7; 9 bases match TRBD1. The CDR3 has 16 amino acids. Germline V CDR1 and CDR2: SGHDN, FVKESK.

The CDR3: CASSDSGQDNNEQFF. CDR3 coding DNA: TGTGCCAGCAGTGACTCGGGACAGGACAACAATGAGCAGTTCTTC. The genes are TRBV25-1 and TRBJ2-1; 8 nucleotides agree with TRBD1. The trim removed 3 bases at V and 5 bases at J, leaving 6 bases unmatched. Looked up from germline, CDR1 is MGHDK and CDR2 is SYGVNS. The CDR3 is made up of 15 amino acids.

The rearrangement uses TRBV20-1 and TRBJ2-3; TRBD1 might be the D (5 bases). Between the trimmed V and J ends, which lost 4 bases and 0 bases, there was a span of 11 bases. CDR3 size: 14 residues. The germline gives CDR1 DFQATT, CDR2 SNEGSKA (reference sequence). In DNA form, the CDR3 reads TGCAGTGCTACCTTGACAGCTAGCACAGATACGCAGTATTTT. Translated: CSATLTASTDTQYF.

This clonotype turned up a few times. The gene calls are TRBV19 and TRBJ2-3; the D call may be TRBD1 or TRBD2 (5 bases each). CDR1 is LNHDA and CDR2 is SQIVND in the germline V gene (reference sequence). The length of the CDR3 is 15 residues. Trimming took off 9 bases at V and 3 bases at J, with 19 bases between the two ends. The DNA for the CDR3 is TGTGCCAGCGACCGTTCGGGGCGCGGAACAGATACGCAGTATTTT. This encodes CASDRSGRGTDTQYF. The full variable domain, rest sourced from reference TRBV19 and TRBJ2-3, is DGGITQSPKYLFRKEGQNVTLSCEQNLNHDAMYWYRQDPGQGLRLIYYSQIVNDFQKGDIAEGYSVSREKKESFPLTVTSAQKNPTAFYLCASDRSGRGTDTQYFGPGTRLTVL.

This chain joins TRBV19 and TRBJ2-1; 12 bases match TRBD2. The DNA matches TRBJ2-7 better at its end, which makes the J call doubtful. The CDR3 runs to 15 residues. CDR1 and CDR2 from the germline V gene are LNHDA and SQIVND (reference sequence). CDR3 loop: CASGTSGGSYNEQYF. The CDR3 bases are TGTGCCAGTGGAACTAGCGGGGGGTCCTACAATGAGCAGTACTTC.